This TCR beta chain derives from a study of T cell responses to AZD1222 COVID-19 vaccine. The germline V gene has CDR1 SNHLY and CDR2 FYNNEI. This CDR3 is built from 15 residues. J gave up 4 bases and V 4 bases, and 8 bases lay outside the gene matches. Produced via immunoSEQ multiplex PCR; TCRdb's table is partial and in-frame only. The table has over 85,000 clones, roughly 90% seen once. This TCR came from an adult in good health. Sequenced material: peripheral blood, taken on day 0 of AZD1222 vaccination. The chain has TRBV2 and TRBJ2-3; 7 bases map to TRBD1. As DNA, the CDR3 is TGTGCCAGCAGTGCCCGACAGGGAGTCGCAGATACGCAGTATTTT. Protein sequence: CASSARQGVADTQYF.